This T cell receptor beta chain was captured in a study of blood T cell repertoires in COVID-19. About the research overall: Researchers got acute and convalescent COVID-19 samples from the United States, Italy and Spain. Sources were T cells, B-cell-depleted T cells, or PBMCs; the material itself was cDNA or gDNA.

Original analysis: Estimated nucleated cell counts came from reference gene primer amplification. Sequencing was performed with immunoSEQ multiplex PCR; in TCRdb, only in-frame clones are kept and a portion is missing. Clone size and the V and J calls come from that table; the DNA yielded D and trimming. Of 50,000 to 80,000 clones in the sample, roughly 76% were seen once. CDR3 size: 17 residues. The ends were cut back, 7 bases at V and 0 bases at J, with 18 bases in the middle. Germline V gene sequence: CDR1 MNHNY, CDR2 SVGAGI (reference sequence). The sequence derives from a human donor in a cohort sampled during active COVID-19. Material: peripheral blood. V usage is TRBV6-6 and J usage is TRBJ2-2; tentative D call: TRBD2 (7 bases). CDR3 protein: CASTRRGGGANTGELFF. The CDR3 nucleotides are TGTGCCAGCACTCGTCGTGGGGGGGGCGCGAACACCGGGGAGCTGTTTTTT.